These 23 T cell receptor beta chains were sequenced from one sample in a study of blood T cell repertoires in COVID-19. TCRdb's copy holds only in-frame clones and misses some; the assay was immunoSEQ multiplex PCR. The sample carries 200,000 to 250,000 clones, under 85% recorded once. The sequenced material came from peripheral blood. The receptors shown here come from a man aged 25 to 40 who had recovered from COVID-19.

The genes are TRBV5-4 and TRBJ1-1; D is unclear. V lost 0 bases and J lost 2, with 2 bases in between. This CDR3 contains 12 residues. Germline CDR1 and CDR2: SGHNT and YYREEE (reference sequence). CDR3 region: CASSLANTEAFF. In DNA form, the CDR3 reads TGTGCCAGCAGCTTGGCAAACACTGAAGCTTTCTTT. Drawing the rest from reference TRBV5-4 and TRBJ1-1, the complete variable domain is ETGVTQSPTHLIKTRGQQVTLRCSSQSGHNTVSWYQQALGQGPQFIFQYYREEENGRGNFPPRFSGLQFPNYSSELNVNALELDDSALYLCASSLANTEAFFGQGTRLTVV.

The J gene is TRBJ2-1, the V gene TRBV5-1; 14 nucleotides line up with TRBD2. The length of the CDR3 is 15 residues. The germline V gene has CDR1 SGHRS and CDR2 YFSETQ. The V segment lost 6 bases and the J segment 6 bases; nucleotides outside the gene matches: 5. The CDR3 DNA reads as TGCGCCAGCACCCGGACTAGCGGGGGGTTCAATGAGCAGTTCTTC. Residues: CASTRTSGGFNEQFF.

V is TRBV24-1 and J is TRBJ2-5; D may be TRBD1 (7 bases). The CDR3 length is 17 residues. In germline, CDR1 is KGHDR, CDR2 SFDVKD. V lost 4 bases and J lost 5, with 22 bases in between. The CDR3 nucleotides read TGTGCCACCAGTGACCTTGTCGGGGCAGGGGGGAGGGAGACCCAGTACTTC. It yields the protein CATSDLVGAGGRETQYF.

The chain is built from TRBV7-9 and TRBJ1-1; 11 bases match TRBD1. Germline values: CDR1 SEHNR, CDR2 FQNEAQ (reference sequence). V was clipped by 5 bases and J by 10 bases; unmatched bases: 9. CDR3 size: 14 residues. Here the CDR3 DNA reads TGTGCCAGCAGCCTGGGACAGGGGGAGGTTGTAGCTTTCTTT. Its protein product is CASSLGQGEVVAFF.

DNA of the CDR3: TGCGCCAGCAGCTTGGATCAGGGGGCTCGTGAGGGCTACACCTTC. Its translation: CASSLDQGAREGYTF. The rearrangement joins TRBV5-1 to TRBJ1-2; 8 bases map to TRBD1. The CDR3 covers 15 residues. The trim removed 0 bases at V and 8 bases at J, leaving 9 bases unmatched. Germline V gene lookup returns CDR1 SGHRS and CDR2 YFSETQ.

The chain recombines TRBV5-1 with TRBJ1-1; D unclear. The V end lost 0 bases, the J end lost 1 base, and 10 bases lay between the germline ends. The CDR3 has 15 amino acids. Germline values: CDR1 SGHRS, CDR2 YFSETQ. The CDR3 coding sequence is TGCGCCAGCAGCTTGGGCGGGGTTTCGAACACTGAAGCTTTCTTT. Protein: CASSLGGVSNTEAFF.

The chain joins TRBV18 to TRBJ1-1; D gene ambiguous. The V gene's germline CDR1 is KGHSH and CDR2 LQKENI. This CDR3 is 14 amino acids long. V lost 1 base, J lost 6 bases, and 12 bases lay in between. The CDR3 loop is CASSPQGLGAEAFF. The CDR3, as DNA: TGTGCCAGCTCACCACAAGGTCTTGGAGCTGAAGCTTTCTTT.

The DNA for the CDR3 is TGTGCCAGCAGTTTGGGGACAGGGAGAAAACTGTTTTTT. Protein product: CASSLGTGRKLFF. The chain links TRBV12-3 or TRBV12-4 to TRBJ1-4; 9 bases align to TRBD1. The V and J ends lost 3 bases and 10 bases, in that order; junction bases with no gene match: 3. The CDR3 is 13 residues long.

V and J are TRBV11-2 and TRBJ2-7, with 10 bases aligning to TRBD1. V lost 5 bases to trimming and J lost 3 bases; unmatched junction nucleotides: 10. Germline CDR1 and CDR2: SGHAT and FQNNGV. This CDR3 contains 16 residues. This CDR3 is CASSLTGGFLSYEQYV. Here the CDR3 DNA reads TGTGCCAGCAGCCTGACAGGGGGCTTTCTTAGCTACGAGCAGTACGTC.

V and J are TRBV27 and TRBJ1-3; tentative D call: TRBD1 (5 bases). The V gene lost 0 bases and the J gene lost 0 bases, with 9 bases spanning the gap. Per the germline V gene, CDR1 is MNHEY and CDR2 is SMNVEV (reference sequence). The CDR3 totals 16 residues. In DNA form, the CDR3 reads TGTGCCAGCAGTTTATCGGGGCGGAGCTCTGGAAACACCATATATTTT. It translates to CASSLSGRSSGNTIYF.

J is TRBJ1-1 and V is TRBV27, with TRBD1 matching 8 bases. Losses at the gene ends were 10 bases for V and 3 bases for J; bases not matched to a gene: 7. Germline CDR1 MNHEY, CDR2 SMNVEV (reference sequence). The CDR3 is made up of 13 amino acids. The CDR3 here is CATVDRDYTEAFF. The CDR3 DNA sequence: TGTGCCACAGTGGACAGGGATTACACTGAAGCTTTCTTT.

The chain employs TRBV4-1 and TRBJ1-6; 7 nucleotides agree with TRBD1. This CDR3 has 15 residues. V lost 3 bases to trimming and J lost 7 bases; unmatched junction nucleotides: 6. In germline, CDR1 is MGHRA, CDR2 YSYEKL. CDR3 bases: TGCGCCAGCAGCCACCTACAGGGGTCGAATTCACCCCTCCACTTT. Translating it yields CASSHLQGSNSPLHF.

The chain employs TRBV5-1 and TRBJ2-7, with D unresolved. CDR1 SGHRS and CDR2 YFSETQ come from the germline V gene. Trimming took 0 bases from V and 7 from J, leaving 8 bases between them. The CDR3 is 12 residues long. The CDR3 spells CASSLGGEEQYF. In nucleotides, the CDR3 is TGCGCCAGCAGCTTGGGCGGTGAGGAGCAGTACTTC.

This chain connects TRBV6-5 to TRBJ1-1; no definite D call. This CDR3 contains 14 residues. The germline V gene encodes CDR1 MNHEY and CDR2 SVGAGI. Deletions cut 6 bases from V and 2 bases from J, with 13 bases between. DNA for the CDR3: TGTGCCAGCAGCGAGGGTTGGTCAAACACTGAAGCTTTCTTT. This translates into CASSEGWSNTEAFF.

The chain has TRBV6-6 and TRBJ1-1; no clear D gene. The germline V gene has CDR1 MNHNY and CDR2 SVGAGI (reference sequence). This CDR3 spans 14 amino acids. Trimming cost V 2 bases and J 4 bases, with 11 bases left between them. CDR3 sequence: CASSYRSGGTEAFF. CDR3 coding DNA: TGTGCCAGCAGTTACCGGAGTGGTGGCACTGAAGCTTTCTTT.

This rearrangement joins TRBV27 to TRBJ1-2; D gene uncertain. The V gene lost 0 bases and the J gene lost 5 bases, with 10 bases spanning the gap. There are 14 residues in the CDR3. The germline V gene has CDR1 MNHEY and CDR2 SMNVEV (reference sequence). The chain's CDR3 is CASSLSGGKYGYTF. The CDR3 DNA is TGTGCCAGCAGTTTATCCGGCGGGAAGTATGGCTACACCTTC.

The chain links TRBV7-2 to TRBJ1-6; 7 nucleotides agree with TRBD1. Germline V gives CDR1 SGHTA, CDR2 FQGNSA. Trimming cost V 5 bases and J 7 bases; bases outside gene matches: 11. This CDR3 has 16 residues. The CDR3 region has the DNA TGTGCCAGCAGCCCCAAATTTACAGGGGCCAATTCACCCCTCCACTTT. Translated: CASSPKFTGANSPLHF.

As DNA, the CDR3 is TGTGCCAGCAGTGGGACTAGCGGGGTTCTCACAGATACGCAGTATTTT. It yields the protein CASSGTSGVLTDTQYF. This chain connects TRBV2 to TRBJ2-3; 12 positions match TRBD2. This CDR3 region has 16 residues. CDR1 and CDR2 from the germline V gene are SNHLY and FYNNEI. V dropped 4 bases and J dropped 2; count of bases not matched to a gene: 4.

V and J are TRBV7-9 and TRBJ2-1, with TRBD2 matching over 7 bases. J was trimmed by 8 bases and V by 4 bases; bases with no gene match: 8. The CDR3 spans 14 residues. Germline V gene lookup returns CDR1 SEHNR and CDR2 FQNEAQ (reference sequence). CDR3 DNA sequence: TGTGCCAGCAGCTGGCGGGCTGCGGGGGATGAGCAGTTCTTC. It specifies CASSWRAAGDEQFF.

The genes are TRBV6-4 and TRBJ1-5; D is perhaps TRBD1 (6 bases). Trimming stripped 4 bases from V and 7 bases from J, with 23 bases between. Germline-derived CDR1 and CDR2 are MRHNA and SNTAGT. The CDR3 has 17 residues. The CDR3 DNA reads TGTGCCAGCAGTGTCGCACTAGGTCAGGGGAATTGGCAGCCCCAGCATTTT. The encoded protein is CASSVALGQGNWQPQHF.

This sequence joins TRBV4-1 and TRBJ2-3; 9 nucleotides agree with TRBD2. CDR1 is MGHRA, CDR2 YSYEKL, per germline. Losses at the gene ends were 1 base for V and 3 bases for J; bases not matched to a gene: 8. This CDR3 contains 17 residues. DNA of the CDR3: TGCGCCAGCAGCCAAGGACCGGGACTAGCACCGACAGATACGCAGTATTTT. Protein product: CASSQGPGLAPTDTQYF.

V is TRBV2 and J is TRBJ2-7, with a tentative D call TRBD2 (7 bases). The CDR3 spans 15 residues. Germline CDR1 SNHLY, CDR2 FYNNEI. V dropped 6 bases and J dropped 5 bases, with 20 bases sitting between them. In nucleotides, the CDR3 is TGTGCCAGCAGGCAAATTGGGGGGGCTGGAAACGAGCAGTACTTC. This translates into CASRQIGGAGNEQYF.

For this clone: The CDR3 ends on some other residue instead of the conserved phenylalanine or tryptophan, so this is likely a read error. The DNA is omitted, as the CDR3 cannot be located on it reliably, and the CDR3 follows TCRdb's listing. The rearrangement joins TRBV6-6 to TRBJ2-4; the D call of TRBD1 is as the table states it, not checked on the DNA. CDR1 and CDR2 (germline): MNHNY, SVGAGI (reference sequence). Ends included, the CDR3 has 12 residues. CDR3 region: CASSYGPGQPSL.